Only a few counts were recorded for the clone carrying this T cell receptor (beta chain). J lost 2 bases, V lost 5 bases, and 6 bases had no gene match. This CDR3 spans 14 amino acids. Germline CDR1 LNHNV, CDR2 YYDKDF (reference sequence). In the authors' workflow: Nucleated cell number was recorded as an estimate derived from reference gene primer amplification. Clones were read by immunoSEQ multiplex PCR, and TCRdb kept only the in-frame ones, dropping some. V, J and clone size were drawn from that table, and D and trimming were deduced from the DNA. Of 150,000 or so clones listed, over 75% are singletons. These data originate in a study of blood T cell repertoires in COVID-19. For the study at large: Samples representing acute and convalescent COVID-19 were sourced from the United States, Italy and Spain. PBMCs, B-cell-depleted T cells, or T cells provided the cDNA or gDNA that made up the material.

This chain joins TRBV15 and TRBJ2-7; 7 nucleotides match TRBD1. The TCR comes from a human donor in a cohort sampled during active COVID-19. Source material: peripheral blood. CDR3 bases: TGTGCCACCAGCGGGACAGTGGGAGCCTACGAGCAGTACTTC. It encodes CATSGTVGAYEQYF.